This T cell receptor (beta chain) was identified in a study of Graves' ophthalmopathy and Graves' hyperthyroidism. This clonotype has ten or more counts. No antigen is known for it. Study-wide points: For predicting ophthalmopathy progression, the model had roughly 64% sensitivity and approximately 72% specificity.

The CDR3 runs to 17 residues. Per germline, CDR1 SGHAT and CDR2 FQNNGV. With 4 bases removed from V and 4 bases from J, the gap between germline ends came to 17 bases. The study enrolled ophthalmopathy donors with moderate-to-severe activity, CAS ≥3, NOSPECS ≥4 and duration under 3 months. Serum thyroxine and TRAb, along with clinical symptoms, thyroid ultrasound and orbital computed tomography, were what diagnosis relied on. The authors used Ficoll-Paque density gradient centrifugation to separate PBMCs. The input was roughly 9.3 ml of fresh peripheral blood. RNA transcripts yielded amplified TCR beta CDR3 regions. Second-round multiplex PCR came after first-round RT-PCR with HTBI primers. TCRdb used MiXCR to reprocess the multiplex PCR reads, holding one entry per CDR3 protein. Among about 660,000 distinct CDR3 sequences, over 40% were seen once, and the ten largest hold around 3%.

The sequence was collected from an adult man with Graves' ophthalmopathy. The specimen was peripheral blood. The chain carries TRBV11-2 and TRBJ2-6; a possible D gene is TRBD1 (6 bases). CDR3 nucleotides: TGTGCCAGCAGCTCAGCGCCCAGGGGTTTAGGGGCCAACGTCCTGACTTTC. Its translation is CASSSAPRGLGANVLTF.